This T cell receptor (beta chain) was observed in a study of blood T cell repertoires in COVID-19. In the study overall: The United States, Italy and Spain supplied acute and convalescent COVID-19 samples.

Data came from immunoSEQ multiplex PCR; TCRdb stores just in-frame clones and leaves some out. The sample lists 50,000 to 65,000 clones, approximately 86% occurring once. This clone was detected only once. Sequences were obtained from peripheral blood. The clonotype was recovered from a man aged 40-55 years with acute or convalescent COVID-19.

The CDR3 DNA reads as TGTGCCAGCAGTGAAGTTGGGCAGAATCAGCCCCAGCATTTT. Translating it yields CASSEVGQNQPQHF. The rearrangement links TRBV6-1 to TRBJ1-5, with D uncertain. The length of the CDR3 is 14 residues. V lost 1 base, J lost 4 bases, and 8 bases lay in between. The V gene's germline CDR1 is MNHNS and CDR2 SASEGT.